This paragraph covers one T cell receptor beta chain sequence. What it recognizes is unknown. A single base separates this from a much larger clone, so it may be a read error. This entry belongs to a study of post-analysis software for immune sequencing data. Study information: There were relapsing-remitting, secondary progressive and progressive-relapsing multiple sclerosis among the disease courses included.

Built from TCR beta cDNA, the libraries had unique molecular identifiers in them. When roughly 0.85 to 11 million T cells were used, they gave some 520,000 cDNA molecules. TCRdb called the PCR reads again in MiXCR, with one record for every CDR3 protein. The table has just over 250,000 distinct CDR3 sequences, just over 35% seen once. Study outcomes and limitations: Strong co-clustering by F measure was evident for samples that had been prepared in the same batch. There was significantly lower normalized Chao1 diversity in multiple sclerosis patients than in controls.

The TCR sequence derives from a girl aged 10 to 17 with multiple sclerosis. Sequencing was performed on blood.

CDR3: CSADLSHGDEQFF. CDR3 nucleotides: TGCAGTGCAGACTTATCCCACGGCGATGAGCAGTTCTTC. The chain combines TRBV20-1 with TRBJ2-1; no definite D call. Trimming took off 6 bases at V and 8 bases at J, with 17 bases between the two ends. CDR1 is DFQATT, CDR2 SNEGSKA, per germline (reference sequence). The CDR3 runs 13 residues.